The entry below gives a single T cell receptor beta chain sequence along with its context. The antigen is undetermined. The record originates from a study of response to subunit inactivated influenza vaccine. Study-level results: Each seasonal influenza vaccination, the authors suggested, recruits few new T cells.

The trim removed 7 bases at V and 2 bases at J, leaving 3 bases unmatched. From germline, CDR1 is SQVTM and CDR2 ANQGSEA. The CDR3 spans 12 residues. TCRdb processed the RT-PCR reads anew with MiXCR; each CDR3 protein has one entry. Among 500,000 to 600,000 distinct CDR3 sequences listed, 12% to 15% were seen once. The chain combines TRBV29-1 with TRBJ1-1, with TRBD1 identical over 8 bases. The sequencing used PBMCs from blood, collected roughly 12 days after vaccination. The source of this sequence is a man aged 50 or older who received an inactivated influenza vaccine. The CDR3 loop is CSAGQGNTEAFF. CDR3 DNA sequence: TGCAGCGCAGGACAGGGAAACACTGAAGCTTTCTTT.